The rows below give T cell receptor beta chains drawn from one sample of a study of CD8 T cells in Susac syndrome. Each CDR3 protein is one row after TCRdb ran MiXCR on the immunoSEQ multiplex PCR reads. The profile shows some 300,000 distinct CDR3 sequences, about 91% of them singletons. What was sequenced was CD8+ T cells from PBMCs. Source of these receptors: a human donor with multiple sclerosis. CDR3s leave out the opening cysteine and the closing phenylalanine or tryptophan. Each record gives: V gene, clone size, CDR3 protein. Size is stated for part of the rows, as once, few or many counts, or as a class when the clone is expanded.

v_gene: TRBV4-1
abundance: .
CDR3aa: ASSSQAGTNTEAF

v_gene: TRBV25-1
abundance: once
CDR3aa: ASSARGAYEQY

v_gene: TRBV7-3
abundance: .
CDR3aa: ASTAQPGTTEAF

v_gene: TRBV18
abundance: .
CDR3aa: ASSPRGGRRTEAF

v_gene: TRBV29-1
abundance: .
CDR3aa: SVEWWGAEYNEQF

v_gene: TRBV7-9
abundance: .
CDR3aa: ASSPDGLVGNGYT

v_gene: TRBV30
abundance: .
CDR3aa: ARGQYNSPLH

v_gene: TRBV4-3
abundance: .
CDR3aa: ASSLATGFYNEQF

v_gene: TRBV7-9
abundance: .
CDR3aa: ASSPQTGNEQY

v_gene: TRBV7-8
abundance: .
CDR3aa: ASSLYDSQETQY

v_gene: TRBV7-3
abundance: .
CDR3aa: ASSRGPSSYEQY

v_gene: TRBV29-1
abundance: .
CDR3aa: SVEDDGLLLAGGSPPDTQY

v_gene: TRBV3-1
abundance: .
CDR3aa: ASSQDAANHRTDTQY

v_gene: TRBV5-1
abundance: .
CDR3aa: ASSPRDTSYEQY

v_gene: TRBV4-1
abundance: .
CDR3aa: ASSQGSDLPGEQY

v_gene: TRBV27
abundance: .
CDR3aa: ASRVLSGDTQY